These 25 T cell receptor beta chains were all obtained from the same sample, sequenced in a study of siplizumab effects on memory and regulatory T cells. The protocol was immunoSEQ multiplex PCR, while the TCRdb copy is restricted to in-frame clones and leaves out a portion. The repertoire holds around 100,000 clones, with around 94% as singletons. The specimen sequenced was non-Treg CD4+ T cells sorted from blood. The receptors here all came from a human donor in good health.

The CDR3 region has the DNA TGTGCCAGCATCCAGAAGACAGGGTGGGACTATGGCTACACCTTC. This sequence encodes CASIQKTGWDYGYTF. The rearrangement joins TRBV2 to TRBJ1-2, with 7 bases matching TRBD1. V lost 7 bases to trimming and J lost 3 bases; unmatched junction nucleotides: 11. The CDR3 extends over 15 amino acids. CDR1 is SNHLY and CDR2 is FYNNEI in the germline V gene.

The chain has TRBV9 and TRBJ2-1; D possibly corresponds to TRBD1 (6 bases). Trimming shortened V by 2 bases and J by 4 bases, and 7 bases separated the two germline ends. The germline V gene has CDR1 SGDLS and CDR2 YYNGEE. The CDR3 has 13 amino acids. In DNA form, the CDR3 reads TGTGCCAGCAGCGTCGGACAGTACAATGAGCAGTTCTTC. This encodes CASSVGQYNEQFF.

V and J are TRBV30 and TRBJ1-1, with no clear D. Germline CDR1 is GTSNPN and CDR2 is SVGIG (reference sequence). The length of the CDR3 is 10 residues. Trimming shortened V by 2 bases and J by 5 bases, and 3 bases separated the two germline ends. CDR3 region: CAWSRTEAFF. CDR3 DNA: TGTGCCTGGAGTCGTACTGAAGCTTTCTTT.

The chain has TRBV7-3 and TRBJ2-5, with D maybe TRBD2 (6 bases). Germline V lookup: CDR1 SGHTA, CDR2 FQGTGA. The V and J ends lost 5 bases and 3 bases respectively, with 10 bases between them. This CDR3 comprises 13 residues. The CDR3 DNA follows: TGTGCCAGCAGCCGGGCTAGCGAAGAGACCCAGTACTTC. The encoded protein is CASSRASEETQYF.

The chain employs TRBV19 and TRBJ2-1, with 7 bases that match TRBD1. Germline V CDR1 and CDR2: LNHDA, SQIVND (reference sequence). This CDR3 has 15 amino acids. Unmatched junction bases numbered 5, after V lost 6 bases and J lost 0 bases. DNA of the CDR3: TGTGCCAGTAGCCAGACAGGGAGCTCCTACAATGAGCAGTTCTTC. Translated: CASSQTGSSYNEQFF.

The chain links TRBV6-6 to TRBJ1-3; D is uncertain. V dropped 7 bases and J dropped 2 bases, with 15 bases sitting between them. The CDR3 contains 15 residues. Germline CDR1 and CDR2: MNHNY and SVGAGI (reference sequence). CDR3 protein: CASKSEGNPGNTIYF. The CDR3 DNA sequence: TGTGCCAGCAAGAGCGAAGGTAACCCTGGAAACACCATATATTTT.

The chain couples TRBV18 to TRBJ2-4; no definite D call. Per the germline V gene, CDR1 is KGHSH and CDR2 is LQKENI. This CDR3 comprises 16 residues. V lost 0 bases and J lost 0, with 9 bases in between. The CDR3 bases are TGTGCCAGCTCACCACCGGGTATACTAGCCAAAAACATTCAGTACTTC. Amino acid sequence: CASSPPGILAKNIQYF.

The genes are TRBV4-1 and TRBJ1-5; D unresolved. The CDR3 loop spans 14 amino acids. CDR1 and CDR2 (germline): MGHRA, YSYEKL. V lost 1 base and J lost 1, with 5 bases in between. CDR3 DNA: TGCGCCAGCAGCCAAGTAGAGAGCAATCAGCCCCAGCATTTT. Its protein product is CASSQVESNQPQHF.

The chain is built from TRBV9 and TRBJ2-1; TRBD2 matches at 9 bases. V lost 0 bases, J lost 7 bases, and 5 bases stayed unmatched. Per germline, CDR1 SGDLS and CDR2 YYNGEE. CDR3 length: 15 amino acids. CDR3 amino acids: CASSVVAGGLNEQFF. CDR3 bases: TGTGCCAGCAGCGTAGTTGCGGGGGGGCTAAATGAGCAGTTCTTC.

J is TRBJ1-1 and V is TRBV7-2; unclear D gene. This CDR3 region has 12 residues. The germline CDR1 and CDR2 sequences are SGHTA and FQGNSA. Trimming shortened V by 2 bases and J by 11 bases, and 12 bases separated the two germline ends. CDR3 sequence reads: CASSLLGFGAFF. The CDR3 nucleotides are TGTGCCAGCAGCTTATTGGGTTTTGGCGCTTTCTTT.

This clone appeared a few times. CDR3 protein: CASSTEGQGSNQPQHF. The CDR3 DNA sequence: TGTGCCAGCAGCACTGAAGGACAGGGGAGCAATCAGCCCCAGCATTTT. The gene calls are TRBV21-1 and TRBJ1-5; the D call in the table, TRBD1, was not verified against the DNA. TRBV21-1 is labeled a pseudogene. CDR3 size: 16 residues.

J is TRBJ1-5 and V is TRBV5-8, with D hard to call. This CDR3 has 14 residues. CDR1 is SGHTS and CDR2 is YDEGEE in the germline V gene. V was clipped by 6 bases and J by 0 bases, with 10 bases between them. The CDR3 DNA sequence: TGTGCCAGCACCAAGCAGGTTAGCAATCAGCCCCAGCATTTT. Its protein product is CASTKQVSNQPQHF. The full variable domain, its missing parts supplied by reference TRBV5-8 and TRBJ1-5, is EAGVTQSPTHLIKTRGQQATLRCSPISGHTSVYWYQQALGLGLQFLLWYDEGEERNRGNFPPRFSGRQFPNYSSELNVNALELEDSALYLCASTKQVSNQPQHFGDGTRLSIL.

The chain employs TRBV6-1 and TRBJ1-1; D call uncertain. Germline CDR1 MNHNS, CDR2 SASEGT. This CDR3 has 12 residues. V was cut by 4 bases and J by 1 base, with 4 bases left in between. Here the CDR3 reads CASSVTNTEAFF. In DNA, the CDR3 is TGTGCCAGCAGTGTCACGAACACTGAAGCTTTCTTT.

The CDR3 bases are TGTGCCAGCAGTTCCGGGACAGCCCTGTATGGCTACACCTTC. Amino acid sequence: CASSSGTALYGYTF. The chain joins TRBV6-5 to TRBJ1-2, with TRBD1 matching over 7 bases. CDR1 and CDR2 (germline): MNHEY, SVGAGI. This CDR3 is built from 14 residues. Germline trimming cut 4 bases from V and 5 bases from J; bases unmatched to any gene: 7.

The chain employs TRBV7-9 and TRBJ2-1; the match to TRBD2 covers 13 bases. Germline CDR1 SEHNR, CDR2 FQNEAQ (reference sequence). The CDR3 covers 16 residues. The V gene end was trimmed by 0 bases and the J gene end by 6 bases; junction bases not matched to a gene: 2. This CDR3 is CASSLAGTSGINEQFF. CDR3 sequence (DNA): TGTGCCAGCAGCTTAGCCGGGACTAGCGGGATCAATGAGCAGTTCTTC.

The rearrangement uses TRBV5-6 and TRBJ2-5, with TRBD1 matching over 7 bases. Germline V gene lookup returns CDR1 SGHDT and CDR2 YYEEEE. The ends lost 6 bases at V and 5 bases at J; junction bases unmatched: 7. This CDR3 comprises 13 residues. CDR3 amino acids: CASTDRVLETQYF. The CDR3 DNA reads as TGTGCCAGCACCGACAGGGTTTTGGAGACCCAGTACTTC.

The rearrangement joins TRBV19 to TRBJ2-2; 8 bases align to TRBD2. From germline, CDR1 is LNHDA and CDR2 SQIVND (reference sequence). This CDR3 comprises 15 residues. J was trimmed by 5 bases and V by 3 bases; bases with no gene match: 5. The CDR3 DNA reads as TGTGCCAGTAGTATTGAGTCTAGCGGGACCGGGGAGCTGTTTTTT. Translating gives CASSIESSGTGELFF.

The gene calls are TRBV5-1 and TRBJ1-2; D unresolved. The CDR3 is 12 residues long. In germline, CDR1 is SGHRS, CDR2 YFSETQ. V lost 1 base and J lost 8, with 9 bases in between. CDR3 DNA sequence: TGCGCCAGCAGCTTGAGCGGGGAAGGCTACACCTTC. It codes for CASSLSGEGYTF.

This chain uses TRBV6-5 with TRBJ2-7; D remains ambiguous. Trimming took 7 bases from V and 6 from J, leaving 7 bases between them. Germline V gives CDR1 MNHEY, CDR2 SVGAGI. The CDR3 contains 10 residues. CDR3 bases: TGTGCCAGCAAGGAAAGCGAGCAGTACTTC. This encodes CASKESEQYF.

In this sample, this clone turned up a few times. The rearrangement joins TRBV2 to TRBJ1-5; D gene ambiguous. Per the germline V gene, CDR1 is SNHLY and CDR2 is FYNNEI. V gave up 2 bases and J gave up 3 bases, with 8 bases separating them. The CDR3 sequence is 14 residues long. Here the CDR3 reads CASSETASNQPQHF. Here the CDR3 DNA reads TGTGCCAGCAGTGAAACGGCCTCCAATCAGCCCCAGCATTTT.

The chain carries TRBV18 and TRBJ2-1, with TRBD2 identical over 13 bases. Germline values: CDR1 KGHSH, CDR2 LQKENI. There are 17 residues in the CDR3. The V gene end was trimmed by 0 bases and the J gene end by 10 bases; junction bases not matched to a gene: 9. The CDR3 nucleotides read TGTGCCAGCTCACCACCGAACGGACTAGCGGGAGTGGGGGAGCAGTTCTTC. As protein: CASSPPNGLAGVGEQFF.

The chain links TRBV30 to TRBJ2-2; TRBD2 matches 11 bases. CDR1 is GTSNPN, CDR2 SVGIG, per germline (reference sequence). This CDR3 region has 16 residues. V trimming: 4 bases; J trimming: 6 bases; junction bases outside the gene matches: 10. CDR3 residues: CAWKTKRLAGSGELFF. The CDR3 bases are TGTGCCTGGAAGACCAAACGACTAGCGGGATCCGGGGAGCTGTTTTTT.

This clone was picked up one time. This sequence joins TRBV5-6 and TRBJ1-4; a weak D match, TRBD1 (5 bases). The CDR3 has 14 residues. The germline gives CDR1 SGHDT, CDR2 YYEEEE. V shed 4 bases and J shed 4 bases, with 11 bases lying between them. The CDR3, as DNA: TGTGCCAGCAGCCCGGGGCTTAGTAATGAAAAACTGTTTTTT. This encodes CASSPGLSNEKLFF. Full variable domain (remainder filled in from reference TRBV5-6 and TRBJ1-4): DAGVTQSPTHLIKTRGQQVTLRCSPKSGHDTVSWYQQALGQGPQFIFQYYEEEERQRGNFPDRFSGHQFPNYSSELNVNALLLGDSALYLCASSPGLSNEKLFFGSGTQLSVL.

Comment on this clone: An end of the junction does not agree with germline; a read error may underlie this. The rearrangement joins TRBV2 to TRBJ2-7; 8 positions match TRBD1. Germline loops: CDR1 SNHLY, CDR2 FYNNEI. CDR3 length: 14 residues. For the CDR3, the DNA is TGTGCCAGCAAGGGACAGGTGACCACCTACGAGCAGCACTTC. Amino acids: CASKGQVTTYEQHF.

The rearrangement joins TRBV5-1 to TRBJ1-2; D remains unclear. This CDR3 spans 13 amino acids. The V and J ends lost 0 bases and 4 bases respectively, with 7 bases between them. Germline lookup yields CDR1 SGHRS and CDR2 YFSETQ. The CDR3 loop reads CASSLGPSYGYTF. CDR3 nucleotides: TGCGCCAGCAGCTTGGGACCGAGCTATGGCTACACCTTC.